The 22 T cell receptor beta chains reported below all come from one sample, sequenced in a study of T cells after posttransplantation cyclophosphamide. Some clones are missing from TCRdb's copy, which holds only in-frame ones; the method was immunoSEQ multiplex PCR. The repertoire holds more than 30,000 clones, with over 80% as singletons. Cells defined as naive were viable CD3+CD4+ or CD3+CD8+ and CCR7+CD45RA+CD45RO-CD95-CD27+CD28+. The specimen sequenced was naive CD4+ T cells sorted from PBMCs. These receptors were collected from a woman between 55 and 75 years old in good health, CMV-negative, and a related stem cell transplant donor.

V and J are TRBV27 and TRBJ2-2; weak D call: TRBD2 (7 bases). The ends were cut back, 6 bases at V and 5 bases at J, with 19 bases in the middle. The germline gives CDR1 MNHEY, CDR2 SMNVEV (reference sequence). This CDR3 is 16 amino acids long. The CDR3 DNA reads TGTGCCAGCAGCACCGCTGGGGGGGCCCGAACCGGGGAGCTGTTTTTT. Its translation is CASSTAGGARTGELFF.

This chain uses TRBV14 with TRBJ1-1; no clear D gene. CDR1 and CDR2 (germline): SGHDN, FVKESK. V gave up 1 base and J gave up 4 bases, with 13 bases separating them. The CDR3 covers 15 residues. The CDR3, as DNA: TGTGCCAGCAGCCAAGGGTATCGGGGAGGCACTGAAGCTTTCTTT. This sequence encodes CASSQGYRGGTEAFF.

The chain couples TRBV4-1 to TRBJ2-3; tentatively, D is TRBD1 (6 bases). Germline assignment: CDR1 MGHRA and CDR2 YSYEKL. This CDR3 has 15 amino acids. V was clipped by 1 base and J by 5 bases, with 13 bases between them. The CDR3 reads CASSQGTVLGDTQYF. CDR3 DNA sequence: TGCGCCAGCAGCCAAGGGACAGTTCTGGGAGATACGCAGTATTTT.

This clone was counted a few times. The chain recombines TRBV5-6 with TRBJ1-1; D is uncertain. CDR3 length equals 15 residues. The germline V gene has CDR1 SGHDT and CDR2 YYEEEE. Trimming cost V 5 bases and J 5 bases, with 19 bases left between them. CDR3 region: CASRESGSGWTEAFF. The CDR3 nucleotides read TGTGCCAGCAGGGAGTCAGGCAGCGGCTGGACTGAAGCTTTCTTT.

This chain connects TRBV2 to TRBJ2-4; TRBD2 agrees at 14 bases. CDR1 and CDR2 (germline): SNHLY, FYNNEI. The J segment lost 9 bases and the V segment lost 7 bases, leaving 5 bases of the junction unmatched. The CDR3 contains 14 residues. The CDR3 loop is CASTGTSGRGIQYF. The DNA of the CDR3 is TGTGCCAGCACTGGGACTAGCGGGAGAGGCATTCAGTACTTC.

V is TRBV7-3 and J is TRBJ2-1, with TRBD1 matching over 9 bases. Germline trimming cut 5 bases from V and 3 bases from J; bases unmatched to any gene: 5. CDR1 is SGHTA, CDR2 FQGTGA, per germline. The length of the CDR3 is 15 residues. CDR3 sequence reads: CASSARDRVYNEQFF. In DNA form, the CDR3 reads TGTGCCAGCAGCGCCCGGGACAGGGTCTACAATGAGCAGTTCTTC.

V usage is TRBV5-6 and J usage is TRBJ2-6, with D perhaps matching TRBD2 (6 bases). CDR3 length equals 18 residues. Trimming left V 3 bases short and J 2 bases short, with 18 bases between. Germline V gene sequence: CDR1 SGHDT, CDR2 YYEEEE. The CDR3 spells CASSSETSPAAGANVLTF. In DNA, the CDR3 is TGTGCCAGCAGCTCCGAGACTAGTCCTGCTGCTGGGGCCAACGTCCTGACTTTC.

This chain connects TRBV5-1 to TRBJ2-1; 7 positions agree with TRBD2. J was trimmed by 7 bases and V by 4 bases; bases with no gene match: 5. The CDR3 is 13 residues long. Germline V CDR1 and CDR2: SGHRS, YFSETQ. CDR3 coding DNA: TGCGCCAGCAGCCACGGGGAGGGGAATGAGCAGTTCTTC. It encodes CASSHGEGNEQFF.

The V call is TRBV7-2, the J call TRBJ1-2; 9 nucleotides agree with TRBD1. The germline V gene encodes CDR1 SGHTA and CDR2 FQGNSA. Trimming cost V 5 bases and J 7 bases; bases outside gene matches: 14. The CDR3 is made up of 16 amino acids. In nucleotides, the CDR3 is TGTGCCAGCAGCGAAGCGCCGGGACAGGGCATCGGTGGCTACACCTTC. Encoded protein: CASSEAPGQGIGGYTF.

The rearrangement uses TRBV5-1 and TRBJ2-5; TRBD1 is a possible D gene (6 bases). The CDR3 runs to 15 residues. From germline, CDR1 is SGHRS and CDR2 YFSETQ. Trimming pared 3 bases from V and 4 bases from J, leaving 16 bases between. CDR3 sequence (DNA): TGCGCCAGCAGCTCCGCCCGGGGCAGGGGAGAGACCCAGTACTTC. Translating gives CASSSARGRGETQYF. Combining the CDR3 with reference TRBV5-1 and TRBJ2-5 gives the whole variable domain KAGVTQTPRYLIKTRGQQVTLSCSPISGHRSVSWYQQTPGQGLQFLFEYFSETQRNKGNFPGRFSGRQFSNSRSEMNVSTLELGDSALYLCASSSARGRGETQYFGPGTRLLVL.

This clone has a single count. The chain is built from TRBV28 and TRBJ1-2, with D possibly matching TRBD1 (5 bases). This CDR3 region has 13 residues. The germline V gene encodes CDR1 MDHEN and CDR2 SYDVKM. The V and J ends lost 10 bases and 1 base respectively, with 13 bases between them. The CDR3 region has the DNA TGTGCCATATCGATGGACATTAACTATGGCTACACCTTC. Translating gives CAISMDINYGYTF.

This clone has a handful of counts. This rearrangement joins TRBV6-6 to TRBJ1-2, with D possibly matching TRBD1 (6 bases). CDR1 is MNHNY, CDR2 SVGAGI, per germline (reference sequence). The CDR3 is made up of 13 amino acids. V shed 5 bases and J shed 4 bases, with 11 bases lying between them. CDR3 in DNA: TGTGCCAGCAGTCGGGACAACCTCTATGGCTACACCTTC. Amino acid sequence: CASSRDNLYGYTF.

The genes are TRBV28 and TRBJ2-7; 8 positions match TRBD1. CDR1 MDHEN and CDR2 SYDVKM come from the germline V gene. J lost 6 bases, V lost 2 bases, and 6 bases had no gene match. The CDR3 has 14 residues. The CDR3 nucleotides are TGTGCCAGCAGTTTACCCAGGGGGCGTCTCGAGCAGTACTTC. Translation: CASSLPRGRLEQYF. Together with reference TRBV28 and TRBJ2-7, the CDR3 gives the full variable domain: DVKVTQSSRYLVKRTGEKVFLECVQDMDHENMFWYRQDPGLGLRLIYFSYDVKMKEKGDIPEGYSVSREKKERFSLILESASTNQTSMYLCASSLPRGRLEQYFGPGTRLTVT.

This rearrangement joins TRBV29-1 to TRBJ2-3; 7 bases align to TRBD1. The CDR3 loop spans 14 amino acids. The V segment lost 7 bases and the J segment 0 bases; nucleotides outside the gene matches: 7. Germline V gene lookup returns CDR1 SQVTM and CDR2 ANQGSEA. Here the CDR3 DNA reads TGCAGCGCCAGGGACAGTCCTAGCACAGATACGCAGTATTTT. This codes for CSARDSPSTDTQYF.

This clone was recorded once. The V gene is TRBV19, the J gene TRBJ2-7; D possibly corresponds to TRBD1 (6 bases). V was shortened by 2 bases and J by 6 bases, with 14 bases between the two germline ends. Germline values: CDR1 LNHDA, CDR2 SQIVND (reference sequence). The CDR3 is made up of 14 amino acids. This CDR3 reads CASSIPGHHGEQYF. The CDR3 DNA sequence: TGTGCCAGTAGTATACCGGGACACCACGGCGAGCAGTACTTC.

The chain employs TRBV19 and TRBJ1-6; the match to TRBD1 covers 9 bases. The ends lost 5 bases at V and 3 bases at J; junction bases unmatched: 8. CDR1 is LNHDA, CDR2 SQIVND, per germline (reference sequence). This CDR3 is 17 amino acids long. CDR3 bases: TGTGCCAGTAGTCTCCCGGAGACAGGGGGCTATAATTCACCCCTCCACTTT. It is translated as CASSLPETGGYNSPLHF.

J is TRBJ2-7 and V is TRBV28; tentatively, D is TRBD1 (6 bases). The CDR3 totals 16 residues. In germline, CDR1 is MDHEN, CDR2 SYDVKM. Trimming took off 6 bases at V and 0 bases at J, with 18 bases between the two ends. This CDR3 reads CASSPLRDKSSYEQYF. In nucleotides, the CDR3 is TGTGCCAGCAGCCCCTTGAGGGACAAATCCTCCTACGAGCAGTACTTC.

The chain has TRBV18 and TRBJ1-1; the D is unclear. Germline V lookup: CDR1 KGHSH, CDR2 LQKENI. The CDR3 length is 13 residues. Trimming took 10 bases from V and 7 from J, leaving 19 bases between them. CDR3 sequence (DNA): TGTGCCACCATTCCCCTGGCGGGGAGTGAAGCTTTCTTT. Residues: CATIPLAGSEAFF.

This sequence joins TRBV11-2 and TRBJ2-5; tentatively, D is TRBD1 (6 bases). V was shortened by 10 bases and J by 5 bases, with 17 bases between the two germline ends. This CDR3 has 13 amino acids. CDR1 and CDR2 from the germline V gene are SGHAT and FQNNGV. The CDR3 coding sequence is TGTGCCACGACAGGTCCGGAACGGGAGACCCAGTACTTC. It encodes CATTGPERETQYF. The full variable domain, completed using reference TRBV11-2 and TRBJ2-5, is EAGVAQSPRYKIIEKRQSVAFWCNPISGHATLYWYQQILGQGPKLLIQFQNNGVVDDSQLPKDRFSAERLKGVDSTLKIQPAKLEDSAVYLCATTGPERETQYFGPGTRLLVL.

This chain uses TRBV9 with TRBJ2-7; 7 bases fit TRBD1. The germline CDR1 and CDR2 sequences are SGDLS and YYNGEE. Losses at the gene ends were 4 bases for V and 4 bases for J; bases not matched to a gene: 5. The CDR3 runs to 13 residues. The CDR3 bases are TGTGCCAGCAGCCGGGACAGCACTTACGAGCAGTACTTC. It translates to CASSRDSTYEQYF.

CDR3 bases: TGTGCCAGCGCCCCCGGAGACTATGGCTACACCTTC. Amino acid sequence: CASAPGDYGYTF. This chain uses TRBV7-9 with TRBJ1-2; D is uncertain. Germline assignment: CDR1 SEHNR and CDR2 FQNEAQ (reference sequence). CDR3 length: 12 residues. V was shortened by 8 bases and J by 3 bases, with 10 bases between the two germline ends. The whole variable domain, remainder taken from reference TRBV7-9 and TRBJ1-2, is DTGVSQNPRHKITKRGQNVTFRCDPISEHNRLYWYRQTLGQGPEFLTYFQNEAQLEKSRLLSDRFSAERPKGSFSTLEIQRTEQGDSAMYLCASAPGDYGYTFGSGTRLTVV.

This clone appeared a single time. The J gene is TRBJ2-7, the V gene TRBV29-1, with 11 bases lining up with TRBD1. Germline V gives CDR1 SQVTM, CDR2 ANQGSEA. Trimming removed 5 bases from V and 3 bases from J; junction bases left unmatched: 6. The CDR3 has 14 residues. Written as DNA, the CDR3 is TGCAGCGTTATCCCCGGGACAGGGGGCTACGAGCAGTACTTC. Translation gives CSVIPGTGGYEQYF.